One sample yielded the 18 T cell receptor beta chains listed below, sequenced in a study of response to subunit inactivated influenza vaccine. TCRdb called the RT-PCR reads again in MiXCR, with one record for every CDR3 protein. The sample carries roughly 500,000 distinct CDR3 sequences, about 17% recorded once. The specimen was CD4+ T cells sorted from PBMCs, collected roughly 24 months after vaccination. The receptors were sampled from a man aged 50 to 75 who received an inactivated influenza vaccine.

In nucleotides, the CDR3 is TGTGCCAGCAGCCTAACCGGGACTCAGGGGTCACCCCTCCACTTT. It codes for CASSLTGTQGSPLHF. This rearrangement joins TRBV14 to TRBJ1-6, with D tentatively TRBD1 (6 bases). There are 15 residues in the CDR3. CDR1 SGHDN and CDR2 FVKESK come from the germline V gene. V was clipped by 4 bases and J by 10 bases, with 17 bases between them. Variable domain in full (rest from reference TRBV14 and TRBJ1-6): EAGVTQFPSHSVIEKGQTVTLRCDPISGHDNLYWYRRVMGKEIKFLLHFVKESKQDESGMPNNRFLAERTGGTYSTLKVQPAELEDSGVYFCASSLTGTQGSPLHFGNGTRLTVT.

The CDR3 region has the DNA TGTGCCAGCAGCCAAGAAAAACAGGCATATAATTCACCCCTCCACTTT. This encodes CASSQEKQAYNSPLHF. The chain employs TRBV4-2 and TRBJ1-6, with D possibly matching TRBD1 (5 bases). Germline V gene sequence: CDR1 LGHNA, CDR2 YNFKEQ. The V gene lost 0 bases and the J gene lost 4 bases, with 10 bases spanning the gap. The CDR3 runs to 16 residues.

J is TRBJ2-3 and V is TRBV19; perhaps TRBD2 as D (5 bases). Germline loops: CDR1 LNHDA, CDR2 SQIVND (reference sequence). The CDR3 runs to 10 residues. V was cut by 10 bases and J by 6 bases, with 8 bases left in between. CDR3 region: CATPGDTQYF. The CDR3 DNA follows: TGTGCCACCCCGGGGGATACGCAGTATTTT.

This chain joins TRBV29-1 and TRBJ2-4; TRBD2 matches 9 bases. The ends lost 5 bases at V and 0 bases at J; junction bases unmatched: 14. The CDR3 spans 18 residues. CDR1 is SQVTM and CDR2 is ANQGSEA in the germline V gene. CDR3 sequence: CSVPPSAGGRGAKNIQYF. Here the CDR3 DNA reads TGCAGCGTTCCCCCGTCAGCGGGGGGCCGTGGAGCCAAAAACATTCAGTACTTC.

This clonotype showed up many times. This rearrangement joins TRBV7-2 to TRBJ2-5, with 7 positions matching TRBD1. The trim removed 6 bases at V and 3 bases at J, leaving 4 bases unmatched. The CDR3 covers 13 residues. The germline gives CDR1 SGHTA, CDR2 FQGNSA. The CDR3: CASSRGQEETQYF. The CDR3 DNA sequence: TGTGCCAGCAGTCGCGGACAGGAAGAGACCCAGTACTTC.

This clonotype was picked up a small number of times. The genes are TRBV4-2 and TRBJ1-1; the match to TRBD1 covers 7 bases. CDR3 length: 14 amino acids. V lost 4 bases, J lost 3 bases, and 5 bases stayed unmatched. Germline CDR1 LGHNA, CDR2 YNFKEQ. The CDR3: CASSLAGTDTEAFF. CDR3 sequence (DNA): TGTGCCAGCAGCCTGGCCGGGACAGACACTGAAGCTTTCTTT.

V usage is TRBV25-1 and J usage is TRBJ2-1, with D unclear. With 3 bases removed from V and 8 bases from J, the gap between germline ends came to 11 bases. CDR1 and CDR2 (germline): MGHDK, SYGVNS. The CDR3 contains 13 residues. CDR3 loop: CASSDSRRDEQFF. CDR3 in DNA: TGTGCCAGCAGTGATTCGCGCCGAGATGAGCAGTTCTTC. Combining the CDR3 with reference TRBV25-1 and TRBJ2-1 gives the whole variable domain EADIYQTPRYLVIGTGKKITLECSQTMGHDKMYWYQQDPGMELHLIHYSYGVNSTEKGDLSSESTVSRIRTEHFPLTLESARPSHTSQYLCASSDSRRDEQFFGPGTRLTVL.

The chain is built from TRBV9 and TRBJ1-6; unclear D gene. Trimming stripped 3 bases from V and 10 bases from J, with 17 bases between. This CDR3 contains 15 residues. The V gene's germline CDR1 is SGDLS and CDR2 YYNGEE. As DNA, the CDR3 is TGTGCCAGCAGCGCAGGTCTGTTGGATGGATCACCCCTCCACTTT. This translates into CASSAGLLDGSPLHF. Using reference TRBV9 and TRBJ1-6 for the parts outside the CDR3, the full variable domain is DSGVTQTPKHLITATGQRVTLRCSPRSGDLSVYWYQQSLDQGLQFLIQYYNGEERAKGNILERFSAQQFPDLHSELNLSSLELGDSALYFCASSAGLLDGSPLHFGNGTRLTVT.

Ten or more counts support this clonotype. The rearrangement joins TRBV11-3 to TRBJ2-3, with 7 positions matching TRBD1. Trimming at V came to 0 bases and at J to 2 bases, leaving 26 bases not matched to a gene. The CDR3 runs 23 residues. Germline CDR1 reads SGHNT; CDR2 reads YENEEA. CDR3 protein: CASSLDKGARIHRIMSNTDTQYF. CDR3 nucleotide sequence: TGTGCCAGCAGCTTAGATAAGGGGGCGCGCATTCACCGCATAATGTCAAACACAGATACGCAGTATTTT.

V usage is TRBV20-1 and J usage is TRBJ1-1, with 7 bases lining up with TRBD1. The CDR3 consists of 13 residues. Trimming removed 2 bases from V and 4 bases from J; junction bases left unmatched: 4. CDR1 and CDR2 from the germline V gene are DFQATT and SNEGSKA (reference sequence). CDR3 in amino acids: CSARTTGSTEAFF. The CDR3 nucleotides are TGCAGTGCTAGAACGACAGGGAGCACTGAAGCTTTCTTT.

The CDR3 DNA is TGTGCCAGCAGCTTCGGACAGGGTGGTGCTGAAGCTTTCTTT. Its protein product is CASSFGQGGAEAFF. The rearrangement joins TRBV7-8 to TRBJ1-1, with 8 bases fitting TRBD1. The CDR3 length is 14 residues. The junction had 6 bases not matched to a gene; V was cut back by 3 bases and J by 6 bases. Germline CDR1 reads SGHVS; CDR2 reads FQNEAQ.

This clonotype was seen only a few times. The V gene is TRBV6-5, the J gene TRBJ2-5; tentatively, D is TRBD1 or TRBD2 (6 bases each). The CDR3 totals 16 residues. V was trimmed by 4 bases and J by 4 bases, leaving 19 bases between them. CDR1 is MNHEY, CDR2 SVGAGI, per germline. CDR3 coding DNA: TGTGCCAGCAGTTTACCTGGTGGGGGGCTGATAGAGACCCAGTACTTC. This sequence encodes CASSLPGGGLIETQYF.

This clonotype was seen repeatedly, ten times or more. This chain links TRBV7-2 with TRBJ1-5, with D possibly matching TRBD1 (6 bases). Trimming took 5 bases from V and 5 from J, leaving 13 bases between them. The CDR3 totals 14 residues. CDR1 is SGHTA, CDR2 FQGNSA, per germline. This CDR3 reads CASSPTGIDQPQHF. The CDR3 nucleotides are TGTGCCAGCAGCCCTACAGGGATTGATCAGCCCCAGCATTTT.

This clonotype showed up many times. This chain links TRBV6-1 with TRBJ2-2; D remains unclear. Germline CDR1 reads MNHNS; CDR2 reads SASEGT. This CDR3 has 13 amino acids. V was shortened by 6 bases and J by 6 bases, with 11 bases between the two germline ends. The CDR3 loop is CASRSSWAGELFF. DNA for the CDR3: TGTGCCAGCAGATCGTCTTGGGCCGGGGAGCTGTTTTTT.

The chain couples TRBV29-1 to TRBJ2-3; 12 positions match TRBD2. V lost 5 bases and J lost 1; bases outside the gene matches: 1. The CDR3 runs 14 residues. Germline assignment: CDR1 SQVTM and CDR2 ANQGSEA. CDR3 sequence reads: CSVRLAGGTDTQYF. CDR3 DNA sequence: TGCAGCGTTAGACTAGCGGGGGGCACAGATACGCAGTATTTT.

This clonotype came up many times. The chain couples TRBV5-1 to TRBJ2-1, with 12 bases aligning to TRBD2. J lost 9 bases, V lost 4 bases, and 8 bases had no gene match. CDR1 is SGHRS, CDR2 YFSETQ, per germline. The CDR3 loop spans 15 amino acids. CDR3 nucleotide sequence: TGCGCCAGCAGCCTACGGACTAGCGGGGACGCTGAGCAGTTCTTC. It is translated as CASSLRTSGDAEQFF. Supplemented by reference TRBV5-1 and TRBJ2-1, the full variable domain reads KAGVTQTPRYLIKTRGQQVTLSCSPISGHRSVSWYQQTPGQGLQFLFEYFSETQRNKGNFPGRFSGRQFSNSRSEMNVSTLELGDSALYLCASSLRTSGDAEQFFGPGTRLTVL.

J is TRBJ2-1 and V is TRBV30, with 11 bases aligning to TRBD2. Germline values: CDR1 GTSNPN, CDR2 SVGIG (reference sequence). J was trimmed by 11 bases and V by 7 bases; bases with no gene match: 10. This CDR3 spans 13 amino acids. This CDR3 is CASTYSGRAQQFF. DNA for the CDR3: TGTGCCTCCACGTATAGCGGGAGGGCCCAGCAGTTCTTC.

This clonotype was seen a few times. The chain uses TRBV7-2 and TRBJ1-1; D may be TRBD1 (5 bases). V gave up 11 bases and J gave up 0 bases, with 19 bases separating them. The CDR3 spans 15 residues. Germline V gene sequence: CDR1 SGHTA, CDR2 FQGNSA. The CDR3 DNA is TGTGCCTCCAGAATAGGGGTTACGATGAACACTGAAGCTTTCTTT. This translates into CASRIGVTMNTEAFF.